This TCR beta chain was observed in a study of cytomegalovirus exposure and HLA in healthy donors. The PCR was carried out with 60 Vbeta primers and 13 Jbeta primers. Repertoires were generated with immunoSEQ multiplex PCR, while TCRdb's copy carries only in-frame clones and drops some. In the table there are over 95,000 clones, about 79% of which are singletons. Specimen: PBMCs. The TCR comes from a woman between 18 and 29 years old in good health and CMV-seronegative.

The CDR3 coding sequence is TGTGCCAGCAGCTTAAACGGGGCGAACACCGGGGAGCTGTTTTTT. Protein sequence: CASSLNGANTGELFF. The chain carries TRBV11-1 and TRBJ2-2; tentative D call: TRBD2 (5 bases). CDR3 size: 15 residues. With 2 bases removed from V and 0 bases from J, the gap between germline ends came to 7 bases. Looked up from germline, CDR1 is SGHAT and CDR2 is FQDESV (reference sequence).